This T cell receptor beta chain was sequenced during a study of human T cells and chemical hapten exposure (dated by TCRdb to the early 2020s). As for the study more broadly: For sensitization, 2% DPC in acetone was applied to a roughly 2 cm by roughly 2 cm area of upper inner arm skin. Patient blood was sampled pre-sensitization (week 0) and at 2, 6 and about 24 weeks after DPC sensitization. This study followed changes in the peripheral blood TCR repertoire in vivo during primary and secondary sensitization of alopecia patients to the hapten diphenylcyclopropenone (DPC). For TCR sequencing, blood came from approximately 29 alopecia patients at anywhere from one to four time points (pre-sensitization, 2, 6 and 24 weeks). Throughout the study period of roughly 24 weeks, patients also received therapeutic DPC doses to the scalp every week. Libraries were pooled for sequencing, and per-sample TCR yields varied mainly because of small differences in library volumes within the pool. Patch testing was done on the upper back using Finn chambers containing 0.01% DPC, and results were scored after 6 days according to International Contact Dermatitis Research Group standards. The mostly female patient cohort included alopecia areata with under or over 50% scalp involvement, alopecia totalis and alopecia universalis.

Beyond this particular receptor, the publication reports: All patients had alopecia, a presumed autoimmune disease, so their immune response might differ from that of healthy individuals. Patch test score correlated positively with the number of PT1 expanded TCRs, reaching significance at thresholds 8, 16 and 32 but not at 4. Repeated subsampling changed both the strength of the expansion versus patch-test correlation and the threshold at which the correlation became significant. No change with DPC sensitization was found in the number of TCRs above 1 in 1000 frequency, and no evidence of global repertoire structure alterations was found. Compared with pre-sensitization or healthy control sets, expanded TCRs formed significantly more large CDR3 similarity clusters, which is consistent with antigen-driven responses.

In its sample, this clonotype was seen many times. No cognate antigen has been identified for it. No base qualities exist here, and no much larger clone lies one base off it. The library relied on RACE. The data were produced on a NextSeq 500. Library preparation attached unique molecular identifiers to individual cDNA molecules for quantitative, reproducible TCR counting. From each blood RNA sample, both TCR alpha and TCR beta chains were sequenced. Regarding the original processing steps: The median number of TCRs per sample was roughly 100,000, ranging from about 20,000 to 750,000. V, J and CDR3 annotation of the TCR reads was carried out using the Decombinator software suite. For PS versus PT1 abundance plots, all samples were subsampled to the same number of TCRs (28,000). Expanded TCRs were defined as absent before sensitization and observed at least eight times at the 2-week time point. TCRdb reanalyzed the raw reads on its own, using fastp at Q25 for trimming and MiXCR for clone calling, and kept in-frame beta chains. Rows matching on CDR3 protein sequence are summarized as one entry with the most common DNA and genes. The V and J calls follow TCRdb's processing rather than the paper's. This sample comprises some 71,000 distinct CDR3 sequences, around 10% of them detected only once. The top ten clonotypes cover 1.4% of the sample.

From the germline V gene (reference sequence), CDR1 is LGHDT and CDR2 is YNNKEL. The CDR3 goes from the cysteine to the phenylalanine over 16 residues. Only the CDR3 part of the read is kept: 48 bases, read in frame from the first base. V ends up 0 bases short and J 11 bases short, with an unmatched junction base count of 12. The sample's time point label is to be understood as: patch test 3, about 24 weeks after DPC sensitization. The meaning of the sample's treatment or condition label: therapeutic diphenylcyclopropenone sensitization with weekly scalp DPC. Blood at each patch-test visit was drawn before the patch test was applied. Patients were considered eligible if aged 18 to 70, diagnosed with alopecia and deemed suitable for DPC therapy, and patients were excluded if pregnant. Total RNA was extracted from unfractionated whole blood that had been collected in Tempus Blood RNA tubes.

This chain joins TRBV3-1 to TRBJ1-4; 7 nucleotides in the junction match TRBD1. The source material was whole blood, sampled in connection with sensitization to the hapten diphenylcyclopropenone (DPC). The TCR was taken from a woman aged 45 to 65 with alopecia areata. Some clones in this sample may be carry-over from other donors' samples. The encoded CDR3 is CASSQDLSMGQIKLFF. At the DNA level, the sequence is TGTGCCAGCAGCCAAGATCTAAGCATGGGACAGATCAAACTGTTTTTT.